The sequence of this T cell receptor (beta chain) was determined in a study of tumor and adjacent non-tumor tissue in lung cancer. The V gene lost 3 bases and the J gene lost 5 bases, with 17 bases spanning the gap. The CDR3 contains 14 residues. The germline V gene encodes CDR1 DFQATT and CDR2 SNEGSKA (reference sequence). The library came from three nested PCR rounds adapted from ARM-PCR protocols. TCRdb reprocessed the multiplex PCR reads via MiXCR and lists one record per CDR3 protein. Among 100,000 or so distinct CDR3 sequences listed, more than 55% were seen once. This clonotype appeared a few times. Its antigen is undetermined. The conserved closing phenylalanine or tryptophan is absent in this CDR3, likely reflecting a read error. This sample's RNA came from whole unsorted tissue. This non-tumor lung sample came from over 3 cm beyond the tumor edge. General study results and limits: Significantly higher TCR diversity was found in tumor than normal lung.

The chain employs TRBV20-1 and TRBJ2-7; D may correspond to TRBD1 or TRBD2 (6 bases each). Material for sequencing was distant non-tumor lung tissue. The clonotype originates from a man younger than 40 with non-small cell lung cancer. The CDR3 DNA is TGCAGTGCTAGTTTGACTAGTGGGGGCGACGAGCAGTACCTC. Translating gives CSASLTSGGDEQYL.